This T cell receptor (beta chain) is from a study of identifying expanded T cells in peripheral blood. V was trimmed by 2 bases and J by 0 bases, leaving 4 bases between them. This CDR3 is built from 12 residues. Germline CDR1 reads SQVTM; CDR2 reads ANQGSEA. On this clone: What it recognizes is unknown.

Assay: immunoSEQ multiplex PCR; the TCRdb copy retains only in-frame clones and omits some. Counted here are over 100,000 clones, approximately 90% occurring once; the ten biggest clones make up more than 6.5%. Points from the study as a whole: Roughly 1.2 clones differed between technical replicates, versus approximately 17 and 20 over time. Clone count variance between approximately two-week samples rose with total template count.

During the collection period, no donor immune events like infections were recorded. The TCR originated in a person aged 18 to 69 in good health. The gene calls are TRBV29-1 and TRBJ1-1; D ambiguous. The sequencing input was blood. The CDR3 loop is CSVELVNTEAFF. In nucleotides, the CDR3 is TGCAGCGTTGAATTGGTGAACACTGAAGCTTTCTTT.